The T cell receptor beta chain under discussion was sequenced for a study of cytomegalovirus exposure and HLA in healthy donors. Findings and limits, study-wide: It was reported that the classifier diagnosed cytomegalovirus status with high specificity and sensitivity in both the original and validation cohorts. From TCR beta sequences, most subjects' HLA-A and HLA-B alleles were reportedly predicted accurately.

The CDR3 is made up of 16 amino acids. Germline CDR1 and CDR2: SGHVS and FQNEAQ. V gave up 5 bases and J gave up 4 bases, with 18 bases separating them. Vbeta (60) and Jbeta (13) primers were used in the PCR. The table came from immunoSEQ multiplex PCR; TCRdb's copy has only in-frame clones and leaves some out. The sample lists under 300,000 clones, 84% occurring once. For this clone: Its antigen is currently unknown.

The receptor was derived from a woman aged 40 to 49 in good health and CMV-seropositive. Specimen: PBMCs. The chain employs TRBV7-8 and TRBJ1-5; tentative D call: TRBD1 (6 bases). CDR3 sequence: CASSPLIWGLNQPQHF. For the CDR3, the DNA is TGTGCCAGCAGCCCTCTTATTTGGGGGCTGAATCAGCCCCAGCATTTT.